Following are 2 T cell receptor beta chains from one sample sequenced in a study of blood T cell repertoires in COVID-19. Profiling relied on immunoSEQ multiplex PCR, and the TCRdb table lists in-frame clones only, not all of them. This repertoire shows around 180,000 clones, around 80% found once; its top ten account for 10% to 15%. The sequenced sample was PBMCs or T cells enriched from blood (not recorded which). The receptors originated from a man aged 50-59 years who had recovered from COVID-19.

This chain uses TRBV6-2 or TRBV6-3 with TRBJ2-1; possible D gene TRBD2, 5 bases. Germline CDR1 and CDR2: MNHEY and SVGEGT. V dropped 2 bases and J dropped 6 bases, with 14 bases sitting between them. This CDR3 has 15 residues. The CDR3 DNA follows: TGTGCCAGCAGTTACCCCCGGGCGAGGGTCAATGAGCAGTTCTTC. This codes for CASSYPRARVNEQFF.

The rearrangement links TRBV6-5 to TRBJ2-3; 9 nucleotides match TRBD2. J lost 8 bases, V lost 6 bases, and 9 bases had no gene match. The CDR3 spans 14 residues. Germline CDR1 is MNHEY and CDR2 is SVGAGI. The CDR3 sequence: CASSGGGAQGTQYF. The CDR3 DNA is TGTGCCAGCAGCGGCGGGGGGGCCCAAGGTACGCAGTATTTT.